The 31 T cell receptor beta chains listed next were all sequenced from one sample in a study of blood T cell repertoires in COVID-19. Profiling relied on immunoSEQ multiplex PCR, and the TCRdb table lists in-frame clones only, not all of them. The profile shows roughly 90,000 clones, over 70% of them singletons. Material for sequencing was peripheral blood. Source of these receptors: a human donor in a cohort sampled during active COVID-19.

Turning to this clone: The germline gene is not matched at one end of the junction; a read error may be the cause. The chain couples TRBV6-5 to TRBJ2-7; TRBD2 matches 10 bases. CDR1 and CDR2 from the germline V gene are MNHEY and SVGAGI. The CDR3 has 16 amino acids. This CDR3 is CASSYSGTSAIYERYF. In DNA form, the CDR3 reads TGTGCCAGCAGTTATTCCGGGACTAGCGCAATCTACGAGCGGTACTTC.

The chain has TRBV15 and TRBJ2-7; 9 nucleotides agree with TRBD1. J was trimmed by 0 bases and V by 1 base; bases with no gene match: 7. The CDR3 length is 17 residues. Germline V gene lookup returns CDR1 LNHNV and CDR2 YYDKDF (reference sequence). CDR3 residues: CATSRGKDRGLSYEQYF. The CDR3 DNA reads TGTGCCACCAGCAGAGGGAAGGACAGGGGCCTCTCCTACGAGCAGTACTTC. The full variable domain, rest sourced from reference TRBV15 and TRBJ2-7, is DAMVIQNPRYQVTQFGKPVTLSCSQTLNHNVMYWYQQKSSQAPKLLFHYYDKDFNNEADTPDNFQSRRPNTSFCFLDIRSPGLGDTAMYLCATSRGKDRGLSYEQYFGPGTRLTVT.

The V call is TRBV5-4, the J call TRBJ2-5; TRBD1 matches at 11 bases. CDR3 length: 16 amino acids. After removal of 3 bases from V and 4 bases from J, the junction contained 8 bases not matched to a gene. Germline lookup yields CDR1 SGHNT and CDR2 YYREEE (reference sequence). The CDR3 loop is CASSSPGGTGGETQYF. The CDR3 nucleotides read TGTGCCAGCAGCTCCCCGGGGGGGACAGGGGGAGAGACCCAGTACTTC.

The DNA of the CDR3 is TGTGCCAGCAGCTTAGGACAGGGTCTATACAATGAGCAGTTCTTC. Its translation: CASSLGQGLYNEQFF. The V and J genes are TRBV5-4 and TRBJ2-1; 8 nucleotides match TRBD1. This CDR3 has 15 amino acids. Losses at the gene ends were 2 bases for V and 4 bases for J; bases not matched to a gene: 5. Germline CDR1 SGHNT, CDR2 YYREEE (reference sequence).

The rearrangement uses TRBV28 and TRBJ1-2; perhaps TRBD1 as D (6 bases). The V end lost 3 bases, the J end lost 4 bases, and 12 bases lay between the germline ends. The CDR3 runs 14 residues. Germline V lookup: CDR1 MDHEN, CDR2 SYDVKM. Here the CDR3 reads CASSLTQGPYGYTF. CDR3 in DNA: TGTGCCAGCAGTTTGACTCAGGGGCCCTATGGCTACACCTTC.

V and J are TRBV9 and TRBJ2-6; weak D call: TRBD1 (5 bases). This CDR3 contains 15 residues. The germline V gene encodes CDR1 SGDLS and CDR2 YYNGEE. V lost 4 bases, J lost 3 bases, and 11 bases lay in between. CDR3 sequence: CASSPGNGGANVLTF. The CDR3 nucleotides are TGTGCCAGCAGCCCAGGGAATGGTGGGGCCAACGTCCTGACTTTC.

The rearrangement links TRBV2 to TRBJ2-7, with D perhaps TRBD2 (6 bases). The CDR3 consists of 12 residues. The ends were cut back, 8 bases at V and 3 bases at J, with 11 bases in the middle. Per germline, CDR1 SNHLY and CDR2 FYNNEI. In DNA form, the CDR3 reads TGTGCCAGCCGGGGGACGGACTACGAGCAGTACTTC. Protein product: CASRGTDYEQYF.

The chain couples TRBV15 to TRBJ1-1; D uncertain. This CDR3 spans 13 amino acids. Germline V CDR1 and CDR2: LNHNV, YYDKDF (reference sequence). The V end lost 4 bases, the J end lost 1 base, and 7 bases lay between the germline ends. The CDR3 loop reads CATSTVPNTEAFF. The CDR3 DNA reads TGTGCCACCAGCACCGTCCCGAACACTGAAGCTTTCTTT.

As concerns this clone: Other DNA sequences from this sample encode an identical CDR3 as well. The chain combines TRBV3-1 (or the pseudogene TRBV3-2) with TRBJ2-1; possible D gene TRBD2, 7 bases. V was cut by 6 bases and J by 15 bases, with 18 bases left in between. Per germline, CDR1 LGHDT and CDR2 YNNKEL (reference sequence). This CDR3 is built from 12 residues. The DNA for the CDR3 is TGTGCCAGCAGTCAGACAGGACTAGAAAGGTTCTTC. Protein product: CASSQTGLERFF.

J is TRBJ2-1 and V is TRBV12-3 or TRBV12-4, with TRBD2 matching over 8 bases. V lost 8 bases to trimming and J lost 7 bases; unmatched junction nucleotides: 7. The CDR3 has 13 amino acids. The CDR3 DNA follows: TGTGCCAGCCTACTAGCGGACGGGAATGAGCAGTTCTTC. It codes for CASLLADGNEQFF.

The genes are TRBV5-1 and TRBJ2-3, with TRBD2 matching over 10 bases. This CDR3 is 15 amino acids long. CDR1 and CDR2 from the germline V gene are SGHRS and YFSETQ. V dropped 4 bases and J dropped 3; count of bases not matched to a gene: 5. CDR3 DNA: TGCGCCAGCAGCCACTCTAGCGGGAGAACAGATACGCAGTATTTT. It translates to CASSHSSGRTDTQYF.

The table lists this clone with a count of one. The chain combines TRBV18 with TRBJ1-2; D not resolved. Deletions cut 4 bases from V and 6 bases from J, with 6 bases between. The CDR3 is 11 amino acids. The V gene's germline CDR1 is KGHSH and CDR2 LQKENI. This CDR3 is CASSLGDGYTF. DNA for the CDR3: TGTGCCAGCTCACTCGGGGATGGCTACACCTTC.

V is TRBV7-8 and J is TRBJ2-4; 11 nucleotides agree with TRBD1. The V gene end was trimmed by 7 bases and the J gene end by 7 bases; junction bases not matched to a gene: 18. The CDR3 contains 18 residues. Germline loops: CDR1 SGHVS, CDR2 FQNEAQ. The CDR3 DNA is TGTGCCAGCACCCCGCTGAACCGGGACAGGGGGTTCGGGAACATTCAGTACTTC. Protein: CASTPLNRDRGFGNIQYF.

This clone appeared a single time. The V and J genes are TRBV19 and TRBJ2-1; 7 positions match TRBD1. V gave up 3 bases and J gave up 4 bases; unmatched junction bases: 9. Germline V gene sequence: CDR1 LNHDA, CDR2 SQIVND (reference sequence). The length of the CDR3 is 16 residues. CDR3 in amino acids: CASSIGQALIYNEQFF. The DNA of the CDR3 is TGTGCCAGTAGTATTGGACAGGCGTTGATTTACAATGAGCAGTTCTTC.

This clone was counted only a few times. The chain carries TRBV10-3 and TRBJ2-1; D is perhaps TRBD1 (6 bases). V shed 6 bases and J shed 3 bases, with 21 bases lying between them. The CDR3 is 17 amino acids. Per the germline V gene, CDR1 is ENHRY and CDR2 is SYGVKD. The CDR3 reads CAISYSGVGGLYNEQFF. DNA for the CDR3: TGTGCCATCAGCTACTCAGGGGTAGGCGGTCTCTACAATGAGCAGTTCTTC.

The CDR3: CASSLRRLGGVETEAFF. CDR3 in DNA: TGTGCCAGCAGTTTACGAAGGTTAGGAGGGGTAGAGACTGAAGCTTTCTTT. The V and J genes are TRBV27 and TRBJ1-1, with D maybe TRBD1 (5 bases). The CDR3 consists of 17 residues. The V end was cut by 2 bases, the J end by 5 bases, with 21 bases between. Per germline, CDR1 MNHEY and CDR2 SMNVEV (reference sequence).

The chain carries TRBV28 and TRBJ2-1, with 11 bases identical to TRBD2. Trimming cost V 6 bases and J 6 bases; bases outside gene matches: 10. The CDR3 runs 16 residues. Germline V gives CDR1 MDHEN, CDR2 SYDVKM. The CDR3 coding sequence is TGTGCCAGCAGCCAGGGGGGGACTAGCGGCCTCAATGAGCAGTTCTTC. It specifies CASSQGGTSGLNEQFF. The whole variable domain, filled in from reference TRBV28 and TRBJ2-1, reads DVKVTQSSRYLVKRTGEKVFLECVQDMDHENMFWYRQDPGLGLRLIYFSYDVKMKEKGDIPEGYSVSREKKERFSLILESASTNQTSMYLCASSQGGTSGLNEQFFGPGTRLTVL.

The chain employs TRBV15 and TRBJ1-5, with D unclear. The length of the CDR3 is 15 residues. Germline CDR1 and CDR2: LNHNV and YYDKDF (reference sequence). Trimming removed 2 bases from V and 4 bases from J, with 12 bases in between. CDR3 sequence (DNA): TGTGCCACCAGCAGATCCGGACGGACTAATCAGCCCCAGCATTTT. The encoded protein is CATSRSGRTNQPQHF.

The chain couples TRBV30 to TRBJ1-1, with D unclear. Per the germline V gene, CDR1 is GTSNPN and CDR2 is SVGIG (reference sequence). V dropped 2 bases and J dropped 0 bases, with 10 bases sitting between them. The CDR3 has 14 residues. CDR3 sequence: CAWSHFLMNTEAFF. The CDR3, as DNA: TGTGCCTGGAGTCACTTTCTGATGAACACTGAAGCTTTCTTT.

The J gene is TRBJ1-2, the V gene TRBV7-9, with TRBD1 identical over 7 bases. The junction had 7 bases not matched to a gene; V was cut back by 1 base and J by 14 bases. The CDR3 is 12 residues long. Germline V gives CDR1 SEHNR, CDR2 FQNEAQ (reference sequence). CDR3 DNA: TGTGCCAGCAGCTTAGAAGAGGGGGCGAGGACCTTC. This gives the protein CASSLEEGARTF.

This chain joins TRBV30 and TRBJ1-2; D not resolved. The V gene's germline CDR1 is GTSNPN and CDR2 SVGIG (reference sequence). V lost 2 bases to trimming and J lost 4 bases, with 17 bases between them. The CDR3 is made up of 15 amino acids. The CDR3: CAWSPQSQISYGYTF. The CDR3 DNA sequence: TGTGCCTGGAGTCCACAGTCCCAGATTTCCTATGGCTACACCTTC.

V and J are TRBV3-1 (or the pseudogene TRBV3-2) and TRBJ1-1; TRBD1 is a possible D gene (5 bases). Germline CDR1 reads LGHDT; CDR2 reads YNNKEL (reference sequence). There are 14 residues in the CDR3. V was cut by 4 bases and J by 1 base, with 10 bases left in between. In nucleotides, the CDR3 is TGTGCCAGCAGCCGGGGGGAGGGGAACACTGAAGCTTTCTTT. Translating it yields CASSRGEGNTEAFF.

The CDR3 DNA follows: TGTGCCACCAGTGAACCCAGGGGGGCGGCCGGGGAGCTGTTTTTT. As protein: CATSEPRGAAGELFF. The genes are TRBV24-1 and TRBJ2-2, with D possibly being TRBD1 (7 bases). The V end was cut by 4 bases, the J end by 6 bases, with 14 bases between. This CDR3 has 15 amino acids. Germline assignment: CDR1 KGHDR and CDR2 SFDVKD.

This clone was detected only a few times. Mismatch with germline at one junction end may stem from a read error. This sequence joins TRBV15 and TRBJ2-1; 13 bases map to TRBD2. The CDR3 contains 15 residues. Per germline, CDR1 LNHNV and CDR2 YYDKDF (reference sequence). CDR3 region: CATSRDGGTSGNLLF. The CDR3 DNA follows: TGTGCCACCAGCAGAGATGGTGGGACTAGCGGGAACCTCCTCTTC.

CDR3 in amino acids: CASSWTSGILEQYF. DNA for the CDR3: TGTGCCAGCAGTTGGACTAGCGGAATTTTAGAGCAGTACTTC. V usage is TRBV28 and J usage is TRBJ2-7; TRBD2 matches at 10 bases. CDR3 length: 14 residues. V trimming: 4 bases; J trimming: 7 bases; junction bases outside the gene matches: 7. Germline-derived CDR1 and CDR2 are MDHEN and SYDVKM. The entire variable domain, with the rest obtained from reference TRBV28 and TRBJ2-7, is as follows: DVKVTQSSRYLVKRTGEKVFLECVQDMDHENMFWYRQDPGLGLRLIYFSYDVKMKEKGDIPEGYSVSREKKERFSLILESASTNQTSMYLCASSWTSGILEQYFGPGTRLTVT.

This clone was seen once. The gene calls are TRBV3-1 (or the pseudogene TRBV3-2) and TRBJ1-1; TRBD1 matches at 10 bases. Per germline, CDR1 LGHDT and CDR2 YNNKEL (reference sequence). This CDR3 region has 15 residues. Germline trimming cut 1 base from V and 5 bases from J; bases unmatched to any gene: 4. Here the CDR3 DNA reads TGTGCCAGCAGCCAAGTTGGGGGACAGGGGACTGAAGCTTTCTTT. It encodes CASSQVGGQGTEAFF.

This clone was recorded once. The chain has TRBV30 and TRBJ2-1; D remains unclear. The CDR3 is made up of 11 amino acids. Germline V gene data show CDR1 as GTSNPN and CDR2 as SVGIG (reference sequence). Trimming pared 2 bases from V and 7 bases from J, leaving 6 bases between. The CDR3 is CAWSIRNEQFF. Written as DNA, the CDR3 is TGTGCCTGGAGTATCAGAAATGAGCAGTTCTTC.

This chain uses TRBV28 with TRBJ1-2; 11 bases are a match to TRBD1. V shed 2 bases, J shed 1 base, and the junction held 9 bases outside the gene matches. The CDR3 is 18 amino acids. Germline lookup yields CDR1 MDHEN and CDR2 SYDVKM. The CDR3 reads CASSLPGQGAPLNYGYTF. CDR3 sequence (DNA): TGTGCCAGCAGTTTACCTGGACAGGGGGCCCCCCTTAACTATGGCTACACCTTC.

The V and J genes are TRBV18 and TRBJ1-3, with a tentative D call TRBD1 (6 bases). Looked up from germline, CDR1 is KGHSH and CDR2 is LQKENI. Trimming cost V 3 bases and J 3 bases, with 15 bases left between them. The CDR3 runs 16 residues. The CDR3 loop reads CASSPSGAKGGNTIYF. DNA of the CDR3: TGTGCCAGCTCACCGTCAGGGGCCAAGGGTGGAAACACCATATATTTT.

The chain couples TRBV7-9 to TRBJ2-1; D gene ambiguous. Trimming left V 5 bases short and J 10 bases short, with 24 bases between. This CDR3 region has 16 residues. Germline V gene lookup returns CDR1 SEHNR and CDR2 FQNEAQ (reference sequence). The chain's CDR3 is CASSIIINSLLREQFF. In DNA form, the CDR3 reads TGTGCCAGCAGCATCATCATAAACTCCCTACTGCGGGAGCAGTTCTTC.

Only one count was recorded for this clone. The V call is TRBV11-2, the J call TRBJ2-2; 10 bases map to TRBD2. Germline trimming cut 4 bases from V and 7 bases from J; bases unmatched to any gene: 9. The germline CDR1 and CDR2 sequences are SGHAT and FQNNGV. CDR3 size: 16 residues. This CDR3 reads CASSSNSGRYLGELFF. CDR3 sequence (DNA): TGTGCCAGCAGCTCTAATAGCGGGAGGTATCTCGGGGAGCTGTTTTTT.